The clone carrying this T cell receptor beta chain was found a few times. Its antigen is not identified. Positively selected for CCR7, the CD45RO-negative cells used as naive CD8 cells excluded terminally differentiated effector memory CD45RA+ cells. This sample was taken from a study of shared clonotypes between healthy human individuals. Across the whole study: CD4 naive and memory got three plates each, CD8 naive two, CD8 memory one.

Germline lookup yields CDR1 SGHRS and CDR2 YFSETQ. This CDR3 contains 14 residues. V was clipped by 4 bases and J by 5 bases, with 14 bases between them. Measured with immunoSEQ multiplex PCR; TCRdb has only the in-frame clones, and not every one. Of about 650,000 clones listed, 95% were seen once; the top ten hold 0.11%. General observations from the study: Clonotype sharing across several donors was observed for about 4.8% of naive CD4 clonotypes. Across subsets, estimated richness was generally greater for naive than for memory populations.

The rearrangement links TRBV5-1 to TRBJ2-3; maybe TRBD2 (5 bases). The sequenced sample was naive CD8+ T cells sorted from blood. The receptor was derived from a woman aged 25 to 39 in good health. The CDR3: CASSPSRTEDTQYF. The CDR3 nucleotides read TGCGCCAGCAGCCCGAGCAGGACTGAAGATACGCAGTATTTT.